The 29 T cell receptor beta chains in this list originate from one sample, sequenced in a study of T cell clonotyping in hematopoietic cell transplantation. Assay used: immunoSEQ multiplex PCR; TCRdb lists only in-frame clones, some missing. The table includes about 36,000 clones, over 80% detected once. What was sequenced was peripheral blood mononuclear cells. All receptors come from a middle-aged woman in good health. Some clones in this sample may be carry-over from other donors' samples.

J is TRBJ2-7 and V is TRBV28, with 13 bases fitting TRBD2. The V segment lost 8 bases and the J segment 4 bases; nucleotides outside the gene matches: 17. Germline V gene lookup returns CDR1 MDHEN and CDR2 SYDVKM. This CDR3 contains 18 residues. The CDR3 loop is CASRPPPELAGGTYEQYF. The CDR3 bases are TGTGCCAGCCGCCCGCCGCCCGAACTAGCGGGAGGGACGTACGAGCAGTACTTC. The full variable domain, rest sourced from reference TRBV28 and TRBJ2-7, is DVKVTQSSRYLVKRTGEKVFLECVQDMDHENMFWYRQDPGLGLRLIYFSYDVKMKEKGDIPEGYSVSREKKERFSLILESASTNQTSMYLCASRPPPELAGGTYEQYFGPGTRLTVT.

This chain links TRBV28 with TRBJ1-5, with D possibly matching TRBD1 (6 bases). The V end lost 8 bases, the J end lost 1 base, and 18 bases lay between the germline ends. Germline V lookup: CDR1 MDHEN, CDR2 SYDVKM. The CDR3 consists of 16 residues. DNA for the CDR3: TGTGCCAGCGGAAATAACAGGGTCCCAAGCAATCAGCCCCAGCATTTT. Residues: CASGNNRVPSNQPQHF.

There are a few counts of this clone. V and J are TRBV28 and TRBJ1-2, with a tentative D call TRBD1 (5 bases). Germline-derived CDR1 and CDR2 are MDHEN and SYDVKM. The CDR3 sequence is 15 residues long. V dropped 8 bases and J dropped 0 bases, with 16 bases sitting between them. CDR3 in amino acids: CASRTGEGPNYGYTF. In DNA, the CDR3 is TGTGCCAGCCGCACAGGCGAAGGGCCTAACTATGGCTACACCTTC.

The CDR3 DNA reads TGTGCCAGTAGTAAGGGGTACAATGAGCAGTTCTTC. This translates into CASSKGYNEQFF. This chain links TRBV19 with TRBJ2-1, with TRBD1 as a possible D gene (5 bases). CDR3 length: 12 amino acids. Trimming left V 4 bases short and J 4 bases short, with 5 bases between. In germline, CDR1 is LNHDA, CDR2 SQIVND (reference sequence).

This chain uses TRBV10-3 with TRBJ1-5; TRBD1 matches at 8 bases. V dropped 1 base and J dropped 5; count of bases not matched to a gene: 4. Germline-derived CDR1 and CDR2 are ENHRY and SYGVKD. The CDR3 extends over 15 amino acids. The CDR3 coding sequence is TGTGCCATCAGTGAGTACCCGGGACAGGATCAGCCCCAGCATTTT. This sequence encodes CAISEYPGQDQPQHF.

This sequence joins TRBV5-1 and TRBJ2-3, with 7 bases identical to TRBD2. This CDR3 has 16 residues. Losses at the gene ends were 0 bases for V and 6 bases for J; bases not matched to a gene: 10. The V gene's germline CDR1 is SGHRS and CDR2 YFSETQ. The CDR3 protein is CASSLGGLDSGDTQYF. The CDR3 DNA reads as TGCGCCAGCAGCTTGGGTGGACTAGATAGTGGGGATACGCAGTATTTT.

This rearrangement joins TRBV28 to TRBJ1-5; D call uncertain. Trimming took 4 bases from V and 2 from J, leaving 12 bases between them. This CDR3 has 15 residues. CDR1 MDHEN and CDR2 SYDVKM come from the germline V gene. Here the CDR3 DNA reads TGTGCCAGCAGTTCGCTCGGGGTTGGCAATCAGCCCCAGCATTTT. This codes for CASSSLGVGNQPQHF.

The chain carries TRBV7-2 and TRBJ2-7; the match to TRBD2 covers 8 bases. Unmatched junction bases numbered 4, after V lost 5 bases and J lost 4 bases. The CDR3 contains 13 residues. Germline CDR1 SGHTA, CDR2 FQGNSA. CDR3 DNA sequence: TGTGCCAGCAGCCGACAGCGGGGGTACGAGCAGTACTTC. Its translation is CASSRQRGYEQYF.

The V gene is TRBV6-5, the J gene TRBJ2-7; D gene uncertain. CDR1 and CDR2 from the germline V gene are MNHEY and SVGAGI. This CDR3 has 12 residues. V lost 6 bases to trimming and J lost 2 bases, with 8 bases between them. The CDR3 is CASRRLAYEQYF. CDR3 sequence (DNA): TGTGCCAGCAGACGTCTAGCCTACGAGCAGTACTTC.

V and J are TRBV5-4 and TRBJ2-5; D is ambiguous. Germline V gene lookup returns CDR1 SGHNT and CDR2 YYREEE (reference sequence). V was trimmed by 4 bases and J by 5 bases, leaving 12 bases between them. CDR3 length equals 13 residues. The CDR3 DNA sequence: TGTGCCAGCAGCCATGCCGATGGCGAGACCCAGTACTTC. Protein sequence: CASSHADGETQYF.

The J gene is TRBJ2-7, the V gene TRBV2; D not resolved. V gave up 7 bases and J gave up 2 bases, with 15 bases separating them. The CDR3 is 14 amino acids. CDR1 and CDR2 (germline): SNHLY, FYNNEI. The CDR3 loop reads CASTRTGTTYEQYF. DNA for the CDR3: TGTGCCAGCACCCGAACGGGCACCACCTACGAGCAGTACTTC. Based on the CDR3 plus reference TRBV2 and TRBJ2-7, the full variable domain is EPEVTQTPSHQVTQMGQEVILRCVPISNHLYFYWYRQILGQKVEFLVSFYNNEISEKSEIFDDQFSVERPDGSNFTLKIRSTKLEDSAMYFCASTRTGTTYEQYFGPGTRLTVT.

On this clone itself: At one end the junction does not follow the germline gene, possibly because of a read error. Written as DNA, the CDR3 is TGCAGTGCTAGGGGGGACCGTTCCTTC. Its protein is CSARGDRSF. The genes are TRBV20-1 and TRBJ2-7; D is possibly TRBD1 or TRBD2 (5 bases each). Germline V lookup: CDR1 DFQATT, CDR2 SNEGSKA (reference sequence). The CDR3 totals 9 residues.

A note on this clone: One end of the junction varies from germline; a read error may be responsible. The chain links TRBV5-1 to TRBJ1-1, with TRBD1 identical over 7 bases. The CDR3 loop spans 14 amino acids. In germline, CDR1 is SGHRS, CDR2 YFSETQ. In DNA form, the CDR3 reads TGCGCCAGCAGTTTGGACAGGATGAACACTGAAGCTTTCTTT. Protein: CASSLDRMNTEAFF.

The rearrangement joins TRBV30 to TRBJ2-5; no clear D gene. CDR1 and CDR2 from the germline V gene are GTSNPN and SVGIG (reference sequence). The CDR3 has 11 residues. Trimming stripped 4 bases from V and 2 bases from J, with 5 bases between. The CDR3 loop is CAWIEQETQYF. As DNA, the CDR3 is TGTGCCTGGATCGAACAAGAGACCCAGTACTTC. The whole variable domain, filled in from reference TRBV30 and TRBJ2-5, reads SQTIHQWPATLVQPVGSPLSLECTVEGTSNPNLYWYRQAAGRGLQLLFYSVGIGQISSEVPQNLSASRPQDRQFILSSKKLLLSDSGFYLCAWIEQETQYFGPGTRLLVL.

This clone was detected only a few times. CDR3 DNA: TGTGCCAGCAGCCAGGACAATGAGCAGTACTTC. Its protein product is CASSQDNEQYF. The chain carries TRBV2 and TRBJ2-7; TRBD1 is a possible D gene (5 bases). Trimming shortened V by 6 bases and J by 7 bases, and 10 bases separated the two germline ends. The CDR3 totals 11 residues. Germline assignment: CDR1 SNHLY and CDR2 FYNNEI.

This clone appeared once. The chain combines TRBV10-3 with TRBJ2-7; D is undetermined. V was clipped by 3 bases and J by 1 base, with 7 bases between them. The germline V gene has CDR1 ENHRY and CDR2 SYGVKD. The CDR3 consists of 13 residues. The CDR3 is CAISEMESYEQYF. The CDR3 nucleotides are TGTGCCATCAGTGAAATGGAGTCCTACGAGCAGTACTTC.

CDR3: CASSQEGDKLFF. CDR3 sequence (DNA): TGTGCCAGCAGCCAAGAAGGGGATAAACTGTTTTTT. This chain uses TRBV14 with TRBJ1-4; D is possibly TRBD1 (5 bases). V was pared by 0 bases and J by 11 bases, with 7 bases between. The germline CDR1 and CDR2 sequences are SGHDN and FVKESK. The CDR3 loop spans 12 amino acids.

J is TRBJ1-2 and V is TRBV6-5, with D unclear. CDR3 size: 13 residues. In germline, CDR1 is MNHEY, CDR2 SVGAGI. Trimming took off 4 bases at V and 2 bases at J, with 8 bases between the two ends. CDR3 loop: CASSFLGNYGYTF. DNA of the CDR3: TGTGCCAGCAGTTTCCTCGGAAACTATGGCTACACCTTC.

In this sample, this clone turned up a few times. V gene TRBV7-2 combines with J gene TRBJ2-7; tentatively, D is TRBD1 (5 bases). Germline V gene sequence: CDR1 SGHTA, CDR2 FQGNSA. This CDR3 spans 15 amino acids. The germline V and J ends were trimmed by 6 bases and 2 bases, with 17 bases remaining between them. The CDR3 spells CASSLMTEVTYEQYF. As DNA, the CDR3 is TGTGCCAGCAGTTTGATGACAGAAGTAACCTACGAGCAGTACTTC.

This clone showed up just once. The chain carries TRBV2 and TRBJ1-1, with D possibly TRBD1 on 5 matching bases. There are 12 residues in the CDR3. The V gene lost 7 bases and the J gene lost 11 bases, with 17 bases spanning the gap. From germline, CDR1 is SNHLY and CDR2 FYNNEI. The CDR3 is CASTSGAAAAFF. The CDR3 DNA is TGTGCCAGCACCAGCGGGGCAGCTGCGGCTTTCTTT.

The chain uses TRBV28 and TRBJ2-7; D unclear. V was pared by 6 bases and J by 6 bases, with 15 bases between. The CDR3 is made up of 13 amino acids. CDR1 and CDR2 (germline): MDHEN, SYDVKM. The chain's CDR3 is CASSLTGRLEQYF. In DNA form, the CDR3 reads TGTGCCAGCAGCTTGACGGGTCGTCTCGAGCAGTACTTC.

The genes are TRBV21-1 and TRBJ2-2; no DNA check was done on the table's D call, TRBD1. TRBV21-1 is designated a pseudogene. This CDR3 comprises 16 residues. CDR3 region: CASNRVAGLNTGELFF. CDR3 nucleotide sequence: TGTGCCAGCAACAGAGTGGCAGGTTTGAACACCGGGGAGCTGTTTTTT.

The chain couples TRBV19 to TRBJ2-5; D ambiguous. V was clipped by 5 bases and J by 5 bases, with 12 bases between them. CDR3 size: 13 residues. Germline-derived CDR1 and CDR2 are LNHDA and SQIVND (reference sequence). The CDR3 spells CASSWKGSETQYF. CDR3 DNA: TGTGCCAGTAGTTGGAAAGGCTCGGAGACCCAGTACTTC.

This chain uses TRBV19 with TRBJ2-5; 9 bases fit TRBD2. The V segment lost 5 bases and the J segment 6 bases; nucleotides outside the gene matches: 4. Looked up from germline, CDR1 is LNHDA and CDR2 is SQIVND (reference sequence). The CDR3 is made up of 13 amino acids. DNA of the CDR3: TGTGCCAGTAGTGATAGCGGGAGACAGACCCAGTACTTC. It yields the protein CASSDSGRQTQYF.

The genes are TRBV29-1 and TRBJ2-2, with TRBD2 as a possible D gene (6 bases). The CDR3 length is 17 residues. Deletions cut 5 bases from V and 5 bases from J, with 24 bases between. Germline-derived CDR1 and CDR2 are SQVTM and ANQGSEA. The CDR3 sequence: CSVSPGVYHQRTGELFF. In nucleotides, the CDR3 is TGCAGCGTTTCCCCGGGGGTCTACCATCAGAGAACCGGGGAGCTGTTTTTT.

V and J are TRBV19 and TRBJ1-5; TRBD1 might be the D (6 bases). V gave up 7 bases and J gave up 4 bases, with 17 bases separating them. Germline CDR1 and CDR2: LNHDA and SQIVND (reference sequence). CDR3 size: 15 residues. CDR3 nucleotide sequence: TGTGCCAGTACCGCGGCGGCAGGGGAGAATCAGCCCCAGCATTTT. Its protein is CASTAAAGENQPQHF. The entire variable domain, with the rest obtained from reference TRBV19 and TRBJ1-5, is as follows: DGGITQSPKYLFRKEGQNVTLSCEQNLNHDAMYWYRQDPGQGLRLIYYSQIVNDFQKGDIAEGYSVSREKKESFPLTVTSAQKNPTAFYLCASTAAAGENQPQHFGDGTRLSIL.

The count of this clone is one. This chain connects TRBV9 to TRBJ1-3; D remains unclear. The CDR3 has 17 residues. CDR1 and CDR2 (germline): SGDLS, YYNGEE. V lost 1 base to trimming and J lost 3 bases, with 17 bases between them. DNA for the CDR3: TGTGCCAGCAGCGTACAGTCGGGCGGTTTGCATGGAAACACCATATATTTT. It is translated as CASSVQSGGLHGNTIYF.

This clone was picked up one time. The chain has TRBV28 and TRBJ1-3; D is ambiguous. CDR3 length: 11 residues. The germline CDR1 and CDR2 sequences are MDHEN and SYDVKM. Trimming cost V 8 bases and J 3 bases, with 5 bases left between them. The DNA for the CDR3 is TGTGCCAGCGTCAGTGGAAACACCATATATTTT. This encodes CASVSGNTIYF.

V and J are TRBV6-5 and TRBJ1-5, with D unresolved. There are 13 residues in the CDR3. Deletions cut 3 bases from V and 7 bases from J, with 10 bases between. Germline V gene data show CDR1 as MNHEY and CDR2 as SVGAGI. The CDR3 here is CASSYLYGQPQHF. CDR3 DNA: TGTGCCAGCAGTTATCTCTATGGGCAGCCCCAGCATTTT.